These 4 T cell receptor beta chains originate from one sample sequenced in a study of shared clonotypes between healthy human individuals. Libraries were prepared by immunoSEQ multiplex PCR; TCRdb keeps only in-frame clonotypes and omits some of them. The repertoire holds about 560,000 clones, with around 78% as singletons. The specimen sequenced was PBMCs. These receptor sequences come from a woman aged 40 to 50 in good health. Some clones in this sample may be carry-over from other donors' samples.

CDR3 bases: TGTGCCTGGAGTACGTCCGGGTACAATGAGCAGTTCTTC. Residues: CAWSTSGYNEQFF. The chain recombines TRBV30 with TRBJ2-1; D remains ambiguous. Trimming removed 2 bases from V and 4 bases from J, with 9 bases in between. The germline CDR1 and CDR2 sequences are GTSNPN and SVGIG (reference sequence). The CDR3 is made up of 13 amino acids.

This clone was found a few times. V gene TRBV4-2 combines with J gene TRBJ2-7; 9 bases fit TRBD1. The CDR3 runs 14 residues. Germline CDR1 and CDR2: LGHNA and YNFKEQ. V lost 3 bases and J lost 5; bases outside the gene matches: 5. The CDR3 DNA sequence: TGTGCCAGCAGCCAGAGACAGGGGGGTAACGAGCAGTACTTC. This codes for CASSQRQGGNEQYF.

The chain recombines TRBV27 with TRBJ1-2; D is perhaps TRBD1 (5 bases). Germline V gene data show CDR1 as MNHEY and CDR2 as SMNVEV (reference sequence). The CDR3 runs to 16 residues. Trimming left V 5 bases short and J 4 bases short, with 20 bases between. The CDR3 region is CASSPAGSGTAYGYTF. CDR3 DNA sequence: TGTGCCAGCAGTCCAGCAGGATCGGGGACGGCCTATGGCTACACCTTC.

J is TRBJ2-3 and V is TRBV2, with TRBD2 identical over 11 bases. V shed 7 bases and J 0 bases; nucleotides not matched to a gene: 6. The CDR3 consists of 16 residues. Germline CDR1 is SNHLY and CDR2 is FYNNEI. The CDR3 DNA follows: TGTGCCAGCAACAAACTAGCGGGAGATAGCACAGATACGCAGTATTTT. It is translated as CASNKLAGDSTDTQYF.